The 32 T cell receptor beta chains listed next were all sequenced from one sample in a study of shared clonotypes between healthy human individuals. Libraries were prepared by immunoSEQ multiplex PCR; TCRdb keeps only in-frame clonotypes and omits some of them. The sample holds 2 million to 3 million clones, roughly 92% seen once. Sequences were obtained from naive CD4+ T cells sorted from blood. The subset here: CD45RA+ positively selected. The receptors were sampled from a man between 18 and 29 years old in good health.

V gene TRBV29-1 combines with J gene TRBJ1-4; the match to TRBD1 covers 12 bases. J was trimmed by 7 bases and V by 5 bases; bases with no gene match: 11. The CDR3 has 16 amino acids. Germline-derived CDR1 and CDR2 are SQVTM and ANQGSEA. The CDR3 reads CSVPGTGGAMGEKLFF. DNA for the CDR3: TGCAGCGTTCCCGGGACAGGGGGCGCGATGGGTGAAAAACTGTTTTTT.

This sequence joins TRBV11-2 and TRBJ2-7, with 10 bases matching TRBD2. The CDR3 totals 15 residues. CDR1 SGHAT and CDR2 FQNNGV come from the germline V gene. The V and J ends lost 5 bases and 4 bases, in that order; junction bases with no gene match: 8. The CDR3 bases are TGTGCCAGCAGCCCCCCGGGACTAGCGTTGTACGAGCAGTACTTC. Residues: CASSPPGLALYEQYF.

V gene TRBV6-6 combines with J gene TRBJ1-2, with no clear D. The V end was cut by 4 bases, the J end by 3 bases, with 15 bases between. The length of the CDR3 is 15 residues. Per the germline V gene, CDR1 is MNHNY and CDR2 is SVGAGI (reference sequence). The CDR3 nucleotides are TGTGCCAGCAGTTCCACCAGGACGGGCTACTATGGCTACACCTTC. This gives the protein CASSSTRTGYYGYTF.

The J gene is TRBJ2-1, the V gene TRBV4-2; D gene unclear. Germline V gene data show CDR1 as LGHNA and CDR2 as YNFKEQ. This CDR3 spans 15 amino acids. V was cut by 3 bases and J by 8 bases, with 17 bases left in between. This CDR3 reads CASSQSNGLVDEQFF. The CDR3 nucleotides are TGTGCCAGCAGCCAGTCAAACGGGCTAGTCGATGAGCAGTTCTTC.

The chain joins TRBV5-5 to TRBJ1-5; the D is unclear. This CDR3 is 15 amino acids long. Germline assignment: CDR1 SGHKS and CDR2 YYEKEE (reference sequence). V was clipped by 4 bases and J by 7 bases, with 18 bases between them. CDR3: CASSLRHMGGQPQHF. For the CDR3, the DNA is TGTGCCAGCAGCCTTCGTCACATGGGTGGCCAGCCCCAGCATTTT.

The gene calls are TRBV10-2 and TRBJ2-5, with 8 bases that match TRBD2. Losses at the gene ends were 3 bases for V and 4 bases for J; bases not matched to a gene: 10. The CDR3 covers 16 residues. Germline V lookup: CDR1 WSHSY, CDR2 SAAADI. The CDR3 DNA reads TGCGCCAGCAGTGATCCGACAGCGGGGGTTGTAGAGACCCAGTACTTC. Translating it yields CASSDPTAGVVETQYF.

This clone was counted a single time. CDR3 sequence (DNA): TGCGCCAGCAGCCAAGATCTAGAAAACACCGGGGAGCTGTTTTTT. It encodes CASSQDLENTGELFF. The chain carries TRBV4-3 and TRBJ2-2; no reliable D call. Germline CDR1 LGHNA, CDR2 YSLEER. This CDR3 is built from 15 residues. Trimming stripped 0 bases from V and 2 bases from J, with 7 bases between.

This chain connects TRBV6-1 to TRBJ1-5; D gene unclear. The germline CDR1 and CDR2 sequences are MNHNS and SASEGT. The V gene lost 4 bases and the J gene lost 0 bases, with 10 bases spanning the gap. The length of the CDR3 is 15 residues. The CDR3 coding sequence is TGTGCCAGCAGTGGGCGAGCGGTTAGCAATCAGCCCCAGCATTTT. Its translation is CASSGRAVSNQPQHF.

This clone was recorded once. For the CDR3, the DNA is TGTGCCAGCAGCTTAACCCAAGGGGGCACCGGGGAGCTGTTTTTT. Protein: CASSLTQGGTGELFF. The chain carries TRBV7-2 and TRBJ2-2; possibly TRBD1 for D (6 bases). V dropped 2 bases and J dropped 4 bases, with 11 bases sitting between them. The CDR3 runs 15 residues. Looked up from germline, CDR1 is SGHTA and CDR2 is FQGNSA. The full variable domain, completed using reference TRBV7-2 and TRBJ2-2, is GAGVSQSPSNKVTEKGKDVELRCDPISGHTALYWYRQSLGQGLEFLIYFQGNSAPDKSGLPSDRFSAERTGGSVSTLTIQRTQQEDSAVYLCASSLTQGGTGELFFGEGSRLTVL.

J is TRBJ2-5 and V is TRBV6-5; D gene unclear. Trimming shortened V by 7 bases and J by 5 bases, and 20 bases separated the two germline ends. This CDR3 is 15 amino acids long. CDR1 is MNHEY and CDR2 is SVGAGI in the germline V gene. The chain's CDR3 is CASKYTGSGRETQYF. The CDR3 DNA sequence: TGTGCCAGCAAATATACTGGGTCTGGGCGGGAGACCCAGTACTTC.

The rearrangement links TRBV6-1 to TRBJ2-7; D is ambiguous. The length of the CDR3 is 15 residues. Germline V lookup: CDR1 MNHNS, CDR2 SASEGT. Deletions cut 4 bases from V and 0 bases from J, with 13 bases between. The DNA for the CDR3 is TGTGCCAGCAGTGTAGGGCAGCCGATCTCCTACGAGCAGTACTTC. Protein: CASSVGQPISYEQYF.

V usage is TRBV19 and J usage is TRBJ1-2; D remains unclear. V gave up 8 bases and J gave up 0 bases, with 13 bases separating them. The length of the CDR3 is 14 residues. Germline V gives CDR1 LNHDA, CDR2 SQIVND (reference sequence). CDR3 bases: TGTGCCAGTGTTGGTCAGCCCCCTAACTATGGCTACACCTTC. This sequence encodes CASVGQPPNYGYTF.

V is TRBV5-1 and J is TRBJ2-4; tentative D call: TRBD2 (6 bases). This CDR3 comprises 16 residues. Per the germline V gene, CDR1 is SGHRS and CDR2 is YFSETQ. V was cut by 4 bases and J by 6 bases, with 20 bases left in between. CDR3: CASSLGSQGLGNIQYF. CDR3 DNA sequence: TGCGCCAGCAGCCTTGGTTCCCAGGGACTGGGAAACATTCAGTACTTC.

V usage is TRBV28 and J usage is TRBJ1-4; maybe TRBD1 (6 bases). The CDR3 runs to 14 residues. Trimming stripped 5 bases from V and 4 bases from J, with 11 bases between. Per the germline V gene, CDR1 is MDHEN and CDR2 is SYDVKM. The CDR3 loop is CASSTGPLNEKLFF. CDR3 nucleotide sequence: TGTGCCAGCAGTACAGGGCCACTTAATGAAAAACTGTTTTTT.

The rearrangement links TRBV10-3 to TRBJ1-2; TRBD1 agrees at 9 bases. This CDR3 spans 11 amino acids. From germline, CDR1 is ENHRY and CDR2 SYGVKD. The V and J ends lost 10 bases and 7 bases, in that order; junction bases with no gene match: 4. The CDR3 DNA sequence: TGTGCCAGCGGGACAGGGCTTGGCTACACCTTC. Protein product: CASGTGLGYTF.

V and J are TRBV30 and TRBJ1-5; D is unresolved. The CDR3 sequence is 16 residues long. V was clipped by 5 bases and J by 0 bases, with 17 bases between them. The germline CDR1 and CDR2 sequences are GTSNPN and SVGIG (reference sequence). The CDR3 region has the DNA TGTGCCTGGGTCGGTAGTGGCATTTATAGCAATCAGCCCCAGCATTTT. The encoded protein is CAWVGSGIYSNQPQHF.

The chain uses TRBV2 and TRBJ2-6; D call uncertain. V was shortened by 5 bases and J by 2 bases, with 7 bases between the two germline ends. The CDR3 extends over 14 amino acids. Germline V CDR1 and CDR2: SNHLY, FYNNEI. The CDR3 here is CASSLGPGANVLTF. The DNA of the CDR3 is TGTGCCAGCAGTTTGGGTCCTGGGGCCAACGTCCTGACTTTC.

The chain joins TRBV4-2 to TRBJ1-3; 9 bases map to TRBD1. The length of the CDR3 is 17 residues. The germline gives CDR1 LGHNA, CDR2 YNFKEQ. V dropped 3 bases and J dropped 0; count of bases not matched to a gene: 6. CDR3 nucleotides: TGTGCCAGCAGCCAGACCGGGACAGGGCGCTCTGGAAACACCATATATTTT. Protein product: CASSQTGTGRSGNTIYF.

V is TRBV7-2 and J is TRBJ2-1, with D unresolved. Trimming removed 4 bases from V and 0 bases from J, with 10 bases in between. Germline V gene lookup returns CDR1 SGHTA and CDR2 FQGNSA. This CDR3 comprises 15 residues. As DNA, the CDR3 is TGTGCCAGCAGCTCCTCTTACGGCTCCTACAATGAGCAGTTCTTC. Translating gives CASSSSYGSYNEQFF.

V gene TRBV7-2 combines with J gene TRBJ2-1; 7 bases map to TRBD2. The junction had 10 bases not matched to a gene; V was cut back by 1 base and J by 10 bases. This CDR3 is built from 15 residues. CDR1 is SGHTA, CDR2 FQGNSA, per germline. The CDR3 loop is CASSLVAGVGVEQFF. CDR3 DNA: TGTGCCAGCAGCTTAGTGGCGGGAGTGGGAGTAGAGCAGTTCTTC.

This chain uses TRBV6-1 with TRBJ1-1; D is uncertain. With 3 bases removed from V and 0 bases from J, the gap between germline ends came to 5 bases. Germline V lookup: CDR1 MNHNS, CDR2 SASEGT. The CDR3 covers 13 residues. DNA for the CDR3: TGTGCCAGCAGTGATATCGTGAACACTGAAGCTTTCTTT. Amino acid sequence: CASSDIVNTEAFF.

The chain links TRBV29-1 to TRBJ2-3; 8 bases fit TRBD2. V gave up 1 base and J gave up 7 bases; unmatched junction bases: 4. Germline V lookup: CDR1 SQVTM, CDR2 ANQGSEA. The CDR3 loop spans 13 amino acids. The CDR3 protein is CSVEAGGAYTQYF. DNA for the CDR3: TGCAGCGTTGAAGCCGGGGGGGCTTATACGCAGTATTTT.

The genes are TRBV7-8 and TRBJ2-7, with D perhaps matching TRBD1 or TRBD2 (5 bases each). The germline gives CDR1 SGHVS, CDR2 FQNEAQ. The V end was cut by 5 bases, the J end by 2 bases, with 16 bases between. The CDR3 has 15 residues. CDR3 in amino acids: CASSRVGPSPYEQYF. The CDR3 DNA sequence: TGTGCCAGCAGCCGCGTGGGACCCAGCCCCTACGAGCAGTACTTC.

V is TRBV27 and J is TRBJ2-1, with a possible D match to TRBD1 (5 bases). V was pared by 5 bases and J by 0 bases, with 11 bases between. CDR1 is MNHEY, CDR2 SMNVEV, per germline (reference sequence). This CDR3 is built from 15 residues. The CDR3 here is CASSIGAASYNEQFF. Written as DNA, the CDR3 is TGTGCCAGCAGTATAGGGGCGGCCTCCTACAATGAGCAGTTCTTC.

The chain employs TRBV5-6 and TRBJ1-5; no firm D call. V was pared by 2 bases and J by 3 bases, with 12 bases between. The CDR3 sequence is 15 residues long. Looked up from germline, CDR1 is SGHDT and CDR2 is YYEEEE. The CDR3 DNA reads TGTGCCAGCAGCTTTAGGGATAGGGTCAATCAGCCCCAGCATTTT. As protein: CASSFRDRVNQPQHF.

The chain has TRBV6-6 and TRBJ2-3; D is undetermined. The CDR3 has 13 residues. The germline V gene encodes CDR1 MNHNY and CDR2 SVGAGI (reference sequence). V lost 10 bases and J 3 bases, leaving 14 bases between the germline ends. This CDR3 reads CATKSSDTDTQYF. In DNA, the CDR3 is TGTGCCACCAAAAGTTCCGATACAGATACGCAGTATTTT.

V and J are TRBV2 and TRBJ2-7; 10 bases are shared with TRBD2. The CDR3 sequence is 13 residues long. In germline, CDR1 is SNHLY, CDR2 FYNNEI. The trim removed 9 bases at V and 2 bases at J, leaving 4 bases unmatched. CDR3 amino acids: CARRLAGTYEQYF. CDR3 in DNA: TGTGCCAGGAGACTAGCGGGCACCTACGAGCAGTACTTC.

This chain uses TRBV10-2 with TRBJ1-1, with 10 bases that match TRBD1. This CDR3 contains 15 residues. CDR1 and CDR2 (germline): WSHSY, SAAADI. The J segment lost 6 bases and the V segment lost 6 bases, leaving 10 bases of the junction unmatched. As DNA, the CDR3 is TGCGCCAGCAGGGCCGGGGACAGGGGTACCGCTGAAGCTTTCTTT. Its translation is CASRAGDRGTAEAFF.

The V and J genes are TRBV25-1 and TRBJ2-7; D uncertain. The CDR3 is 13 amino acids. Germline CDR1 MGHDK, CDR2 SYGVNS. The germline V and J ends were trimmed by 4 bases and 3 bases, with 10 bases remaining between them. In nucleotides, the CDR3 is TGTGCCAGCAGTGGGCCCGCTGTCTACGAGCAGTACTTC. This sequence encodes CASSGPAVYEQYF.

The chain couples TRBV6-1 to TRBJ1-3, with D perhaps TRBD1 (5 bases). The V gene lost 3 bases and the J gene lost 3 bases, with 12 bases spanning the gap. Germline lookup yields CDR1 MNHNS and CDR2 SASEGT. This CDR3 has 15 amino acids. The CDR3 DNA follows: TGTGCCAGCAGTGACCCACAGGCCTATGGAAACACCATATATTTT. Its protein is CASSDPQAYGNTIYF.

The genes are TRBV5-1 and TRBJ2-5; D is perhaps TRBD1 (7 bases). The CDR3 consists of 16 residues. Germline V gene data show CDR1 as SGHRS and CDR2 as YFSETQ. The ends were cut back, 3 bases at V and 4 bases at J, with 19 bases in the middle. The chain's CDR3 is CASSSAPGGLRETQYF. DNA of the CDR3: TGCGCCAGCAGCTCTGCTCCAGGGGGACTGAGAGAGACCCAGTACTTC.

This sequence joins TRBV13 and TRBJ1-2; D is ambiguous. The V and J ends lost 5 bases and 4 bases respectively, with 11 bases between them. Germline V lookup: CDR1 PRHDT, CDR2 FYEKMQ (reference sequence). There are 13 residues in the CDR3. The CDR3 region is CASSGPGSYGYTF. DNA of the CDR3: TGTGCCAGCAGCGGACCCGGGAGCTATGGCTACACCTTC. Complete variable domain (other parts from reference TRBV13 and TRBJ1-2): AAGVIQSPRHLIKEKRETATLKCYPIPRHDTVYWYQQGPGQDPQFLISFYEKMQSDKGSIPDRFSAQQFSDYHSELNMSSLELGDSALYFCASSGPGSYGYTFGSGTRLTVV.